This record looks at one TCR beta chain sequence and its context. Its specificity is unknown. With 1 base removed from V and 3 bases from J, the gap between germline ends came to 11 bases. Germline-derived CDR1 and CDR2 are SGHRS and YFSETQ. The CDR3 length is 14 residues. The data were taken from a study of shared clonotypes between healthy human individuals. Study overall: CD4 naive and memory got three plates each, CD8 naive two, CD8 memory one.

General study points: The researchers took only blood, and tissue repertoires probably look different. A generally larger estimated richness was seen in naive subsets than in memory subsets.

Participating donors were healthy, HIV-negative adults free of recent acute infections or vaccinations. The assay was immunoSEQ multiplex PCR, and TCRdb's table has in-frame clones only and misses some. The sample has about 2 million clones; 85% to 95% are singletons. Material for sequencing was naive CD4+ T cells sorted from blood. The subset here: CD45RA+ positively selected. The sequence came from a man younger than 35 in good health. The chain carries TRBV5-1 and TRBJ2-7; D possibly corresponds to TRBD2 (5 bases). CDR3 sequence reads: CASSLIEGLYEQYF. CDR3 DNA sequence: TGCGCCAGCAGCTTGATCGAGGGCCTCTACGAGCAGTACTTC.